One and the same sample provided the 18 T cell receptor beta chains below, sequenced in a study of OX40 agonist ivuxolimab in advanced cancers. Sequenced by immunoSEQ multiplex PCR; TCRdb stores in-frame clones only, minus some. The table lists 52,000 or so clones, roughly 89% of them singletons, with about 0.65% in the top ten. This material consisted of CD4+ or CD8+ T cells sorted from blood, taken in a trial of the OX40 agonist ivuxolimab. All receptors come from an adult with an advanced solid tumor such as melanoma, head and neck, liver or kidney cancer.

CDR3 region: CASSRLAGGRTDTQYF. The CDR3 nucleotides read TGTGCCAGCAGCCGTTTAGCGGGGGGACGCACAGATACGCAGTATTTT. V is TRBV11-2 and J is TRBJ2-3; 10 positions agree with TRBD2. V dropped 5 bases and J dropped 1; count of bases not matched to a gene: 6. The germline V gene encodes CDR1 SGHAT and CDR2 FQNNGV. The CDR3 consists of 16 residues. The full variable domain, in which reference TRBV11-2 and TRBJ2-3 provide the parts outside the CDR3, is EAGVAQSPRYKIIEKRQSVAFWCNPISGHATLYWYQQILGQGPKLLIQFQNNGVVDDSQLPKDRFSAERLKGVDSTLKIQPAKLEDSAVYLCASSRLAGGRTDTQYFGPGTRLTVL.

The chain links TRBV6-6 to TRBJ1-3, with D perhaps matching TRBD1 (5 bases). The germline V and J ends were trimmed by 5 bases and 0 bases, with 11 bases remaining between them. CDR3 length equals 15 residues. From germline, CDR1 is MNHNY and CDR2 SVGAGI (reference sequence). The CDR3 sequence is CASSDGGGSGNTIYF. The CDR3 DNA reads as TGTGCCAGCAGTGACGGCGGGGGCTCTGGAAACACCATATATTTT.

This chain links TRBV19 with TRBJ2-2, with D uncertain. Germline loops: CDR1 LNHDA, CDR2 SQIVND (reference sequence). V was pared by 1 base and J by 2 bases, with 11 bases between. The CDR3 is 16 residues long. The CDR3 region is CASSIVLAANTGELFF. The CDR3 DNA reads as TGTGCCAGTAGTATAGTTTTGGCAGCAAACACCGGGGAGCTGTTTTTT.

CDR3: CASSLVGGDVQPQHF. CDR3 DNA: TGTGCCAGCAGCTTAGTTGGGGGGGACGTTCAGCCCCAGCATTTT. The V call is TRBV7-2, the J call TRBJ1-5; D might be TRBD1 (5 bases). This CDR3 contains 15 residues. Germline values: CDR1 SGHTA, CDR2 FQGNSA. Trimming cost V 1 base and J 6 bases, with 13 bases left between them.

The chain links TRBV27 to TRBJ2-7, with no clear D. V lost 10 bases and J 1 base, leaving 14 bases between the germline ends. From germline, CDR1 is MNHEY and CDR2 SMNVEV (reference sequence). The CDR3 is 13 amino acids. CDR3 in DNA: TGTGCCACGGCCCGGACCGTTTCCTACGAGCAGTACTTC. It codes for CATARTVSYEQYF.

V gene TRBV4-3 combines with J gene TRBJ2-7; 11 nucleotides agree with TRBD2. Germline V CDR1 and CDR2: LGHNA, YSLEER. This CDR3 spans 15 amino acids. V shed 2 bases, J shed 4 bases, and the junction held 4 bases outside the gene matches. The CDR3: CASSQFSGGEYEQYF. The DNA of the CDR3 is TGCGCCAGCAGCCAATTTAGCGGGGGGGAGTACGAGCAGTACTTC.

This chain uses TRBV19 with TRBJ2-5, with D perhaps TRBD2 (6 bases). Germline-derived CDR1 and CDR2 are LNHDA and SQIVND (reference sequence). There are 13 residues in the CDR3. This CDR3 is CATAGGNQETQYF. The CDR3 DNA sequence: TGTGCGACCGCAGGCGGGAACCAAGAGACCCAGTACTTC.

The chain uses TRBV2 and TRBJ2-3; possibly TRBD1 for D (6 bases). The CDR3 loop spans 12 amino acids. Germline values: CDR1 SNHLY, CDR2 FYNNEI. Between the trimmed V and J ends, which lost 9 bases and 5 bases, there was a span of 12 bases. CDR3 residues: CASGGSGDTQYF. In DNA, the CDR3 is TGTGCCAGTGGGGGCTCAGGAGATACGCAGTATTTT.

Remarks on this clone: Sequence at one end of the junction differs from germline and may be a read error. J is TRBJ2-5 and V is TRBV2; 9 nucleotides match TRBD2. Germline values: CDR1 SNHLY, CDR2 FYNNEI. CDR3 size: 18 residues. The CDR3 sequence: CVSSVLAGRERLQETQYF. CDR3 nucleotide sequence: TGTGTCAGCAGTGTGCTAGCGGGGAGGGAGCGGCTCCAAGAGACCCAGTACTTC.

This chain uses TRBV28 with TRBJ2-4; D is perhaps TRBD2 (5 bases). The ends were cut back, 1 base at V and 0 bases at J, with 16 bases in the middle. The germline V gene has CDR1 MDHEN and CDR2 SYDVKM. The CDR3 sequence is 18 residues long. The CDR3 spells CASSLSSYLGLAKNIQYF. CDR3 coding DNA: TGTGCCAGCAGTTTATCCTCGTATTTAGGACTAGCCAAAAACATTCAGTACTTC. Supplemented by reference TRBV28 and TRBJ2-4, the full variable domain reads DVKVTQSSRYLVKRTGEKVFLECVQDMDHENMFWYRQDPGLGLRLIYFSYDVKMKEKGDIPEGYSVSREKKERFSLILESASTNQTSMYLCASSLSSYLGLAKNIQYFGAGTRLSVL.

The chain recombines TRBV4-1 with TRBJ1-1; D call uncertain. V was trimmed by 4 bases and J by 7 bases, leaving 22 bases between them. Germline V gene sequence: CDR1 MGHRA, CDR2 YSYEKL. The CDR3 totals 16 residues. CDR3 sequence (DNA): TGCGCCAGCAGCCCCGGAAGGTACCGAAGCTACCATGAAGCTTTCTTT. Protein product: CASSPGRYRSYHEAFF.

The chain uses TRBV5-1 and TRBJ1-2; perhaps TRBD1 as D (6 bases). CDR3 length equals 17 residues. CDR1 is SGHRS and CDR2 is YFSETQ in the germline V gene. V was pared by 4 bases and J by 4 bases, with 23 bases between. CDR3 in amino acids: CASSPRALDSWGYGYTF. CDR3 in DNA: TGCGCCAGCAGCCCCCGGGCCCTGGACAGCTGGGGCTATGGCTACACCTTC.

The rearrangement uses TRBV5-1 and TRBJ2-7; D is unclear. This CDR3 has 15 residues. Germline V CDR1 and CDR2: SGHRS, YFSETQ. Trimming stripped 3 bases from V and 7 bases from J, with 20 bases between. This CDR3 reads CASSSMDNGRMEQYF. The CDR3 DNA follows: TGCGCCAGCAGCTCCATGGATAACGGACGCATGGAGCAGTACTTC.

The chain employs TRBV15 and TRBJ1-2, with TRBD1 as a possible D gene (6 bases). The V and J ends lost 4 bases and 3 bases respectively, with 15 bases between them. This CDR3 comprises 15 residues. Germline lookup yields CDR1 LNHNV and CDR2 YYDKDF (reference sequence). CDR3 nucleotide sequence: TGTGCCACCAGCAACCAAGGTGGGGGCCACTATGGCTACACCTTC. It translates to CATSNQGGGHYGYTF.

V is TRBV6-5 and J is TRBJ1-3; possibly TRBD1 for D (6 bases). This CDR3 is 14 amino acids long. Trimming removed 9 bases from V and 0 bases from J, with 12 bases in between. Germline CDR1 and CDR2: MNHEY and SVGAGI. Written as DNA, the CDR3 is TGTGCCAGTGGGGGCCTAAACTCTGGAAACACCATATATTTT. Its protein product is CASGGLNSGNTIYF.

The chain's CDR3 is CASSLDDRHYEQYF. As DNA, the CDR3 is TGTGCCAGCAGCCTGGATGACAGGCACTACGAGCAGTACTTC. The V and J genes are TRBV5-8 and TRBJ2-7, with a tentative D call TRBD1 (6 bases). Per the germline V gene, CDR1 is SGHTS and CDR2 is YDEGEE. Trimming left V 4 bases short and J 3 bases short, with 14 bases between. The CDR3 sequence is 14 residues long.

V usage is TRBV27 and J usage is TRBJ2-3; D is uncertain. V was clipped by 4 bases and J by 5 bases, with 13 bases between them. Per germline, CDR1 MNHEY and CDR2 SMNVEV (reference sequence). The CDR3 sequence is 14 residues long. The CDR3 DNA sequence: TGTGCCAGCAGTTCTCCCCAAGGCGGAGATACGCAGTATTTT. Protein product: CASSSPQGGDTQYF.

This clone was counted once. The germline gene is not matched at one end of the junction; a read error may be the cause. The chain combines TRBV7-7 with TRBJ2-1; the match to TRBD2 covers 11 bases. CDR3 length: 15 residues. Germline CDR1 reads SSHAT; CDR2 reads FNYEAQ (reference sequence). CDR3 region: CASSSLAGAPNEQFF. CDR3 bases: TGTGCTAGCAGCTCACTAGCGGGAGCCCCCAATGAGCAGTTCTTC.